Below, one TCR beta chain is given with its context. Its target is not known. This specimen comes from a study of T cell responses to AZD1222 COVID-19 vaccine. Study-level results: Unmutated regions of variants are reportedly targeted by nearly half of spike-specific TCRs. Increases in Spike-specific TCR breadth and depth were seen after two AZD1222 doses. Repertoire sampling was restricted to post-peak T cell response timepoints. Among those given AZD1222, only six were seropositive at baseline.

Profiling relied on immunoSEQ multiplex PCR, and the TCRdb table lists in-frame clones only, not all of them. The data contain around 84,000 clones, 70% to 90% of them singletons. Germline CDR1 reads SGHAT; CDR2 reads FQNNGV. This CDR3 is 19 amino acids long. Losses at the gene ends were 2 bases for V and 0 bases for J; bases not matched to a gene: 11. This chain links TRBV11-2 with TRBJ2-7, with TRBD2 matching over 12 bases. This clonotype originated in an adult who received the AZD1222 COVID-19 vaccine. The source was peripheral blood, collected 28 days after the second AZD1222 dose. The CDR3 sequence is CASSLTWGLAGPFSYEQYF. Here the CDR3 DNA reads TGTGCCAGCAGCTTAACGTGGGGACTAGCGGGTCCCTTCTCCTACGAGCAGTACTTC.